This T cell receptor (beta chain) was sequenced for a study of spatial heterogeneity in lung cancer. Study background: Follow-up PBMC samples were sequenced when available, at a median of approximately two years after resection. Detection consistently yielded more beta chains than alpha chains. Findings and limits, study-wide: Blood showed ubiquitous tumor TCRs more often at resection than at routine follow-up.

This CDR3 is built from 12 residues. Trimming pared 6 bases from V and 16 bases from J, leaving 21 bases between. The V gene's germline CDR1 is DFQATT and CDR2 SNEGSKA (reference sequence). This clonotype was counted many times. Its specificity is not known. Using its own MiXCR run on the 5' RACE reads, TCRdb lists one record per CDR3 protein. Of around 120,000 distinct CDR3 sequences in the sample, about 12% were seen once. Time point meaning: blood at routine non-recurrence follow-up after resection. Unsorted tumor, nontumor lung tissue or cryopreserved PBMC supplied the whole RNA. The sequencing used PBMCs, collected at follow-up. The chain has TRBV20-1 and TRBJ1-4, with D possibly matching TRBD1 (6 bases). The clonotype comes from a male donor with early-stage non-small cell lung cancer. The CDR3 DNA reads TGCAGTGCGCCGACAGGAGACGGCAATCCGTTTTTT. It encodes CSAPTGDGNPFF.